The next 13 T cell receptor beta chains were all read from a single sample in a study of T-cell reconstitution after alpha-beta-depleted transplantation in children. The authors prepared the TCRbeta library with unique molecular identifiers. TCRdb itself ran the PCR reads through MiXCR, one entry per CDR3 protein. The sample has about 540,000 distinct CDR3 sequences, about 16% seen once. Here the sequenced sample was PBMCs from the stem cell graft donor, taken from the stem cell graft. These receptors originate from a human donor who donated a stem cell graft to a child with acute lymphoblastic leukemia.

This clonotype was recorded a few times. J is TRBJ2-7 and V is TRBV5-1, with D maybe TRBD2 (5 bases). The CDR3 is 16 residues long. Germline V lookup: CDR1 SGHRS, CDR2 YFSETQ. V lost 0 bases, J lost 2 bases, and 15 bases lay in between. The CDR3 here is CASSLARALGAYEQYF. In nucleotides, the CDR3 is TGCGCCAGCAGCTTGGCCCGGGCGCTGGGAGCCTACGAGCAGTACTTC.

The V call is TRBV7-2, the J call TRBJ2-3; D gene ambiguous. The V end lost 1 base, the J end lost 6 bases, and 11 bases lay between the germline ends. The CDR3 totals 14 residues. CDR1 SGHTA and CDR2 FQGNSA come from the germline V gene. Here the CDR3 reads CASSLGLQTDTQYF. The CDR3 coding sequence is TGTGCCAGCAGCTTAGGCCTACAGACCGATACGCAGTATTTT.

The rearrangement links TRBV4-2 to TRBJ2-3; TRBD2 matches at 10 bases. CDR1 and CDR2 (germline): LGHNA, YNFKEQ. This CDR3 spans 15 amino acids. V lost 0 bases, J lost 5 bases, and 2 bases stayed unmatched. The CDR3 coding sequence is TGTGCCAGCAGCCAAGAGAGCGGGAGGGGAGATACGCAGTATTTT. Protein product: CASSQESGRGDTQYF.

The genes are TRBV19 and TRBJ1-4; possibly TRBD1 for D (5 bases). CDR3 length: 11 residues. V dropped 3 bases and J dropped 13 bases, with 9 bases sitting between them. Germline V gene sequence: CDR1 LNHDA, CDR2 SQIVND (reference sequence). This chain's CDR3 is CASSIDRALFF. The CDR3 DNA is TGTGCCAGTAGTATCGACAGAGCACTGTTTTTT.

The rearrangement links TRBV2 to TRBJ2-2; 10 bases align to TRBD2. CDR3 length: 13 residues. V trimming: 6 bases; J trimming: 7 bases; junction bases outside the gene matches: 2. Germline V gene sequence: CDR1 SNHLY, CDR2 FYNNEI. CDR3 DNA sequence: TGTGCCAGCAGAAGACTAGCGGGCGGGGAGCTGTTTTTT. Translating gives CASRRLAGGELFF.

The V and J genes are TRBV7-9 and TRBJ2-7; 7 nucleotides agree with TRBD2. This CDR3 has 14 residues. V gave up 2 bases and J gave up 4 bases; unmatched junction bases: 5. The germline V gene has CDR1 SEHNR and CDR2 FQNEAQ (reference sequence). CDR3 DNA: TGTGCCAGCAGCTTAAAGGGAGCGGGGTACGAGCAGTACTTC. Its protein is CASSLKGAGYEQYF.

This clonotype was picked up a small number of times. V usage is TRBV20-1 and J usage is TRBJ1-1; no clear D gene. The CDR3 length is 14 residues. Trimming pared 6 bases from V and 1 base from J, leaving 15 bases between. Germline V gives CDR1 DFQATT, CDR2 SNEGSKA (reference sequence). CDR3 nucleotides: TGCAGTGCCCCCAGGCAGGCCGCGAACACTGAAGCTTTCTTT. Translating it yields CSAPRQAANTEAFF.

This clonotype appeared a few times. The gene calls are TRBV12-3 or TRBV12-4 and TRBJ2-5; 7 bases are shared with TRBD2. V dropped 3 bases and J dropped 2; count of bases not matched to a gene: 3. The CDR3 loop spans 14 amino acids. CDR3 sequence (DNA): TGTGCCAGCAGTTTCAGAGCGGGGCAAGAGACCCAGTACTTC. It yields the protein CASSFRAGQETQYF.

The chain links TRBV19 to TRBJ2-3; D may be TRBD1 (6 bases). V gave up 7 bases and J gave up 5 bases, with 16 bases separating them. CDR3 length: 14 residues. The germline V gene encodes CDR1 LNHDA and CDR2 SQIVND (reference sequence). In DNA, the CDR3 is TGTGCCAGTACTAAACAGAGCAGGGGAGATACGCAGTATTTT. Its protein product is CASTKQSRGDTQYF.

This clonotype showed up just a few times. A much larger clone differs by one base, so this may be a read error. The chain's CDR3 is CASSAHTDTQYF. The CDR3 nucleotides are TGTGCCAGCAGCGCCCACACAGATACGCAGTATTTT. The chain uses TRBV9 and TRBJ2-3; unclear D gene. Germline V gene lookup returns CDR1 SGDLS and CDR2 YYNGEE. This CDR3 comprises 12 residues. Trimming left V 3 bases short and J 2 bases short, with 4 bases between.

There are a few counts of this clonotype. The V gene is TRBV5-5, the J gene TRBJ2-1; 9 bases match TRBD2. From germline, CDR1 is SGHKS and CDR2 YYEKEE (reference sequence). The trim removed 4 bases at V and 8 bases at J, leaving 13 bases unmatched. This CDR3 has 16 residues. This CDR3 is CASSALLAGWRDEQFF. CDR3 nucleotide sequence: TGTGCCAGCAGCGCCTTACTAGCGGGTTGGCGGGATGAGCAGTTCTTC.

This clonotype was seen a few times. The rearrangement uses TRBV14 and TRBJ2-5; TRBD2 is a possible D gene (5 bases). CDR1 and CDR2 (germline): SGHDN, FVKESK. Trimming left V 0 bases short and J 4 bases short, with 21 bases between. The length of the CDR3 is 18 residues. CDR3 sequence (DNA): TGTGCCAGCAGCCAAGATGGAGCGGCTATGCGGTGGGGAGAGACCCAGTACTTC. As protein: CASSQDGAAMRWGETQYF. The full variable domain, in which reference TRBV14 and TRBJ2-5 provide the parts outside the CDR3, is EAGVTQFPSHSVIEKGQTVTLRCDPISGHDNLYWYRRVMGKEIKFLLHFVKESKQDESGMPNNRFLAERTGGTYSTLKVQPAELEDSGVYFCASSQDGAAMRWGETQYFGPGTRLLVL.

The V call is TRBV4-2, the J call TRBJ1-1; the D is unclear. The germline V gene has CDR1 LGHNA and CDR2 YNFKEQ. CDR3 length equals 16 residues. The V gene lost 0 bases and the J gene lost 4 bases, with 15 bases spanning the gap. CDR3 region: CASSQELGRAFTEAFF. DNA for the CDR3: TGTGCCAGCAGCCAAGAATTAGGAAGGGCATTCACTGAAGCTTTCTTT.